A single sample gave rise to the 15 T cell receptor beta chains below, sequenced in a study of T cells in Graves' hyperthyroidism and ophthalmopathy. TCR beta CDR3 sequences were amplified from RNA transcripts. Primed by the HTBI set, a first-round RT-PCR was run on the TCR CDR3. One entry per CDR3 protein results from TCRdb running MiXCR on the multiplex PCR reads. The sample contains 300,000 to 450,000 distinct CDR3 sequences, approximately 18% of which appear only once. Sequencing was done on a sample of blood. Receptors were obtained from a woman in her 30s with Graves' hyperthyroidism that later progressed to Graves' ophthalmopathy.

This clonotype has at least ten counts. V and J are TRBV6-1 and TRBJ1-1; TRBD1 agrees at 8 bases. The CDR3 runs 15 residues. After removal of 0 bases from V and 4 bases from J, the junction contained 4 bases not matched to a gene. Germline V gene sequence: CDR1 MNHNS, CDR2 SASEGT. CDR3 amino acids: CASSEAGQGGTEAFF. The DNA of the CDR3 is TGTGCCAGCAGTGAAGCTGGACAGGGAGGCACTGAAGCTTTCTTT.

This clonotype was seen only a few times. No conserved phenylalanine or tryptophan is present at the end of the CDR3, so a read error is the likely explanation. V is TRBV4-1 and J is TRBJ1-1; D uncertain. The germline CDR1 and CDR2 sequences are MGHRA and YSYEKL. CDR3 length: 13 residues. The V end lost 0 bases, the J end lost 0 bases, and 2 bases lay between the germline ends. CDR3 coding DNA: TGCGCCAGCAGCCAAGAGATGAACACTGAAGCTTTCTCT. This gives the protein CASSQEMNTEAFS.

This clonotype was observed many times. The chain links TRBV28 to TRBJ2-1, with 8 positions matching TRBD1. This CDR3 comprises 16 residues. The ends lost 2 bases at V and 11 bases at J; junction bases unmatched: 14. Germline CDR1 is MDHEN and CDR2 is SYDVKM. CDR3 in amino acids: CASSLAGGSGYRQQFF. CDR3 nucleotide sequence: TGTGCCAGCAGTTTAGCAGGGGGCAGTGGATATCGACAGCAGTTCTTC.

This clonotype turned up a few times. CDR3 amino acids: CASSPIPPRQGPGNTIYF. The DNA for the CDR3 is TGTGCCAGCAGTCCAATACCCCCCCGCCAAGGCCCTGGAAACACCATATATTTT. The chain joins TRBV27 to TRBJ1-3; the D is unclear. CDR1 is MNHEY and CDR2 is SMNVEV in the germline V gene (reference sequence). The CDR3 contains 18 residues. V gave up 5 bases and J gave up 2 bases, with 22 bases separating them.

The chain carries TRBV7-9 and TRBJ2-5; 13 bases map to TRBD2. Germline V lookup: CDR1 SEHNR, CDR2 FQNEAQ (reference sequence). The CDR3 has 18 residues. After removal of 5 bases from V and 7 bases from J, the junction contained 16 bases not matched to a gene. The DNA of the CDR3 is TGTGCCAGCAGCACACCTAAAGGGACTAGCGGGACCGAAGGGACCCAGTACTTC. Translating gives CASSTPKGTSGTEGTQYF.

This clonotype was counted many times. This rearrangement joins TRBV7-9 to TRBJ2-2; D unresolved. The V and J ends lost 5 bases and 7 bases respectively, with 5 bases between them. Germline CDR1 is SEHNR and CDR2 is FQNEAQ (reference sequence). The CDR3 consists of 11 residues. Here the CDR3 DNA reads TGTGCCAGCAGCCCGAGCGGGGAGCTGTTTTTT. Translation gives CASSPSGELFF.

This clonotype showed up just once. The J gene is TRBJ1-3, the V gene TRBV4-1; D is perhaps TRBD1 (5 bases). Germline V gene sequence: CDR1 MGHRA, CDR2 YSYEKL. V was pared by 4 bases and J by 1 base, with 11 bases between. The length of the CDR3 is 15 residues. Here the CDR3 reads CASSLNGGSGNTIYF. In nucleotides, the CDR3 is TGCGCCAGCAGCCTTAACGGGGGGTCTGGAAACACCATATATTTT.

The rearrangement joins TRBV19 to TRBJ2-7; D may be TRBD2 (6 bases). V gave up 5 bases and J gave up 4 bases, with 12 bases separating them. Germline assignment: CDR1 LNHDA and CDR2 SQIVND (reference sequence). The CDR3 is made up of 13 amino acids. The CDR3 reads CASSAGLGYEQYF. The CDR3 DNA reads TGTGCCAGTAGTGCGGGACTCGGATACGAGCAGTACTTC.

This clonotype was counted many times. This rearrangement joins TRBV30 to TRBJ1-3; D remains ambiguous. This CDR3 has 17 amino acids. Germline assignment: CDR1 GTSNPN and CDR2 SVGIG (reference sequence). V dropped 2 bases and J dropped 1 base, with 18 bases sitting between them. Here the CDR3 DNA reads TGTGCCTGGAGTAGTGAGTTTACGGGAAGGTCTGGAAACACCATATATTTT. It is translated as CAWSSEFTGRSGNTIYF.

This clonotype was observed a handful of times. The rearrangement joins TRBV5-1 to TRBJ1-4; perhaps TRBD1 as D (5 bases). The CDR3 runs 15 residues. V was pared by 0 bases and J by 8 bases, with 14 bases between. In germline, CDR1 is SGHRS, CDR2 YFSETQ. The CDR3, as DNA: TGCGCCAGCAGCTTGGAGACCGGGGCCAGCGAAAAACTGTTTTTT. It yields the protein CASSLETGASEKLFF.

The V call is TRBV7-9, the J call TRBJ2-7, with D possibly matching TRBD1 (6 bases). Trimming shortened V by 4 bases and J by 3 bases, and 10 bases separated the two germline ends. The CDR3 extends over 13 amino acids. CDR1 SEHNR and CDR2 FQNEAQ come from the germline V gene (reference sequence). CDR3 loop: CASSYRADYEQYF. The CDR3 nucleotides are TGTGCCAGCAGCTACAGGGCGGACTACGAGCAGTACTTC.

The gene calls are TRBV18 and TRBJ2-3, with D hard to call. With 3 bases removed from V and 2 bases from J, the gap between germline ends came to 9 bases. The CDR3 covers 14 residues. Germline V CDR1 and CDR2: KGHSH, LQKENI. CDR3 sequence reads: CASSPGPYTDTQYF. The CDR3 DNA reads TGTGCCAGCTCACCTGGGCCCTACACAGATACGCAGTATTTT.

V usage is TRBV24-1 and J usage is TRBJ2-1, with D perhaps matching TRBD1 (5 bases). Germline V gene lookup returns CDR1 KGHDR and CDR2 SFDVKD. CDR3 length equals 21 residues. V was pared by 9 bases and J by 4 bases, with 36 bases between. CDR3 coding DNA: TGTGCCACCCATAAACCAGGGTCAGCATGTCCGTACCCTCTCCTGTACAATGAGCAGTTCTTC. Protein product: CATHKPGSACPYPLLYNEQFF.

The chain joins TRBV25-1 to TRBJ2-5; possibly TRBD1 for D (6 bases). Germline CDR1 and CDR2: MGHDK and SYGVNS. This CDR3 has 18 amino acids. The V and J ends lost 6 bases and 3 bases respectively, with 26 bases between them. The CDR3, as DNA: TGTGCCAGCAGCCCTTCCGCAGGGGCGAATTTAGGGGAAGAGACCCAGTACTTC. Translating it yields CASSPSAGANLGEETQYF.

The chain employs TRBV20-1 and TRBJ1-1; no reliable D call. The CDR3 has 13 amino acids. Germline loops: CDR1 DFQATT, CDR2 SNEGSKA (reference sequence). The ends were cut back, 3 bases at V and 0 bases at J, with 8 bases in the middle. The CDR3 sequence is CSARRRLNTEAFF. The CDR3 bases are TGCAGTGCTAGGCGACGGTTGAACACTGAAGCTTTCTTT.